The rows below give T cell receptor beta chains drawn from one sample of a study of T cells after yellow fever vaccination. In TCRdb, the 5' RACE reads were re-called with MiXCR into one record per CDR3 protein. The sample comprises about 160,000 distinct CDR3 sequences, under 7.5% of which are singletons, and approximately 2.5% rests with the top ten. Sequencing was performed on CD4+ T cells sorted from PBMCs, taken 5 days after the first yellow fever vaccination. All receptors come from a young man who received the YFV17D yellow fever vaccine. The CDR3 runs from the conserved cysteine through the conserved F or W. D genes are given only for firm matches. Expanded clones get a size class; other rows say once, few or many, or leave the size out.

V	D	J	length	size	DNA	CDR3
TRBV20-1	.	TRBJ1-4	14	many	TGCAGTGCATTACAGGAACCAACTAATGAAAAACTGTTTTTT	CSALQEPTNEKLFF
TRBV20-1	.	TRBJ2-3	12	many	TGCAGTGCTAGCTTACCCCCGGATACGCAGTATTTT	CSASLPPDTQYF
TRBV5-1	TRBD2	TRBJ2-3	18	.	TGCGCCAGCAGCTTGGAGCCGACTAGCGGGGGGAGCACAGATACGCAGTATTTT	CASSLEPTSGGSTDTQYF
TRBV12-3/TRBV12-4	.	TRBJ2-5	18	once	TGTACCAGCAGTTTAGATTTATTGAGGGGCAGCCTTGGGGAGACCCAGTACTTC	CTSSLDLLRGSLGETQYF
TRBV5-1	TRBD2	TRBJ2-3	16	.	TGCGCCAGCAGCCCGTGGGGGGGATCCGGCACAGATACGCAGTATTTT	CASSPWGGSGTDTQYF
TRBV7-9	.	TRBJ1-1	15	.	TGTGCCAGCAGTCGGTTGGGGGGGTTCGACACTGAAGCTTTCTTT	CASSRLGGFDTEAFF
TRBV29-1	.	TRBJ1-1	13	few	TGCAGCGTTGAACCGGGACGGGGGGATGAAGCTTTCTTT	CSVEPGRGDEAFF
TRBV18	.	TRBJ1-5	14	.	TGTGCCAGCTCGGAATCCAGTAGCAATCAGCCCCAGCATTTT	CASSESSSNQPQHF
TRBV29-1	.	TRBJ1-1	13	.	TGCAGCGGGTCCTCGGGGGTCGGGACTGAAGCTTTCTTT	CSGSSGVGTEAFF
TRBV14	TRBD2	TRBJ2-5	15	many	TGTGCCAGCAGCCCCGGGCTAGCGGGGGTTGAGACCCAGTACTTC	CASSPGLAGVETQYF
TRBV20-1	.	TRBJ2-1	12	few	TGCAGTGCTTATAACGGGACCCATGAGCAGTTCTTC	CSAYNGTHEQFF
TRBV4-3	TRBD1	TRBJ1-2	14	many	TGCGCCAGCAGCCCGGAGGGGACAGGGTTTGACTACACCTTC	CASSPEGTGFDYTF
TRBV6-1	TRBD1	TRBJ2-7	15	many	TGTGCCAGCAGGTCGACAGGGGGCTATCTCTACGAGCAGTACTTC	CASRSTGGYLYEQYF
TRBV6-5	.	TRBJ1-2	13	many	TGTGCCAGCAGGAGGACAGAGATCTATGGCTACACCTTC	CASRRTEIYGYTF
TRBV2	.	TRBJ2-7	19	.	TGTGCCAGCAAGAAGGATACAGGATACAAACTATTTCTTGTCGAAGAGCAGTACTTC	CASKKDTGYKLFLVEEQYF
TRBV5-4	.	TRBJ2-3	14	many	TGTGCCAGCAGCTTGACTAAATCCACAGATACGCAGTATTTT	CASSLTKSTDTQYF
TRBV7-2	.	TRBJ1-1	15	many	TGTGCCAGCAGCTTAGTGACCGGGATAAACACTGAAGCTTTCTTT	CASSLVTGINTEAFF
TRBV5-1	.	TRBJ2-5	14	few	TGCGCCAGCAGCATGACTAGATCGGAAGAGACCCAGTACTTC	CASSMTRSEETQYF
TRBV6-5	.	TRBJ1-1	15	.	TGTGCCAGCAGTTCCCCCGGCGGCCGGAACACTGAAGCTTTCTTT	CASSSPGGRNTEAFF
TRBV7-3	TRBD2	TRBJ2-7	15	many	TGTGCCAGCAGCTTCGCGGGGGGGATCTCCTACGAGCAGTACTTC	CASSFAGGISYEQYF
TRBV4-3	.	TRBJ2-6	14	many	TGCGCCAGCAGCCGGGGGGTTGGGGCCAACGTCCTGACTTTC	CASSRGVGANVLTF
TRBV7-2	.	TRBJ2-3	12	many	TGTGCCAGCAGGCCTTACACAGATACGCAGTATTTT	CASRPYTDTQYF
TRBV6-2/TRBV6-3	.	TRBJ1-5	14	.	TGTGCCAGCAGCGAGCCAAGGGGTAAACAGCCCCAGCATTTT	CASSEPRGKQPQHF
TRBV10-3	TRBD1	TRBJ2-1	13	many	TGTGCCACCCGGACAGGGGGCTACAATGAGCAGTTCTTC	CATRTGGYNEQFF
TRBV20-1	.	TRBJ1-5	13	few	TGCAGTGCTAGAGTGGGGCTGAATCAGCCCCAGCATTTT	CSARVGLNQPQHF